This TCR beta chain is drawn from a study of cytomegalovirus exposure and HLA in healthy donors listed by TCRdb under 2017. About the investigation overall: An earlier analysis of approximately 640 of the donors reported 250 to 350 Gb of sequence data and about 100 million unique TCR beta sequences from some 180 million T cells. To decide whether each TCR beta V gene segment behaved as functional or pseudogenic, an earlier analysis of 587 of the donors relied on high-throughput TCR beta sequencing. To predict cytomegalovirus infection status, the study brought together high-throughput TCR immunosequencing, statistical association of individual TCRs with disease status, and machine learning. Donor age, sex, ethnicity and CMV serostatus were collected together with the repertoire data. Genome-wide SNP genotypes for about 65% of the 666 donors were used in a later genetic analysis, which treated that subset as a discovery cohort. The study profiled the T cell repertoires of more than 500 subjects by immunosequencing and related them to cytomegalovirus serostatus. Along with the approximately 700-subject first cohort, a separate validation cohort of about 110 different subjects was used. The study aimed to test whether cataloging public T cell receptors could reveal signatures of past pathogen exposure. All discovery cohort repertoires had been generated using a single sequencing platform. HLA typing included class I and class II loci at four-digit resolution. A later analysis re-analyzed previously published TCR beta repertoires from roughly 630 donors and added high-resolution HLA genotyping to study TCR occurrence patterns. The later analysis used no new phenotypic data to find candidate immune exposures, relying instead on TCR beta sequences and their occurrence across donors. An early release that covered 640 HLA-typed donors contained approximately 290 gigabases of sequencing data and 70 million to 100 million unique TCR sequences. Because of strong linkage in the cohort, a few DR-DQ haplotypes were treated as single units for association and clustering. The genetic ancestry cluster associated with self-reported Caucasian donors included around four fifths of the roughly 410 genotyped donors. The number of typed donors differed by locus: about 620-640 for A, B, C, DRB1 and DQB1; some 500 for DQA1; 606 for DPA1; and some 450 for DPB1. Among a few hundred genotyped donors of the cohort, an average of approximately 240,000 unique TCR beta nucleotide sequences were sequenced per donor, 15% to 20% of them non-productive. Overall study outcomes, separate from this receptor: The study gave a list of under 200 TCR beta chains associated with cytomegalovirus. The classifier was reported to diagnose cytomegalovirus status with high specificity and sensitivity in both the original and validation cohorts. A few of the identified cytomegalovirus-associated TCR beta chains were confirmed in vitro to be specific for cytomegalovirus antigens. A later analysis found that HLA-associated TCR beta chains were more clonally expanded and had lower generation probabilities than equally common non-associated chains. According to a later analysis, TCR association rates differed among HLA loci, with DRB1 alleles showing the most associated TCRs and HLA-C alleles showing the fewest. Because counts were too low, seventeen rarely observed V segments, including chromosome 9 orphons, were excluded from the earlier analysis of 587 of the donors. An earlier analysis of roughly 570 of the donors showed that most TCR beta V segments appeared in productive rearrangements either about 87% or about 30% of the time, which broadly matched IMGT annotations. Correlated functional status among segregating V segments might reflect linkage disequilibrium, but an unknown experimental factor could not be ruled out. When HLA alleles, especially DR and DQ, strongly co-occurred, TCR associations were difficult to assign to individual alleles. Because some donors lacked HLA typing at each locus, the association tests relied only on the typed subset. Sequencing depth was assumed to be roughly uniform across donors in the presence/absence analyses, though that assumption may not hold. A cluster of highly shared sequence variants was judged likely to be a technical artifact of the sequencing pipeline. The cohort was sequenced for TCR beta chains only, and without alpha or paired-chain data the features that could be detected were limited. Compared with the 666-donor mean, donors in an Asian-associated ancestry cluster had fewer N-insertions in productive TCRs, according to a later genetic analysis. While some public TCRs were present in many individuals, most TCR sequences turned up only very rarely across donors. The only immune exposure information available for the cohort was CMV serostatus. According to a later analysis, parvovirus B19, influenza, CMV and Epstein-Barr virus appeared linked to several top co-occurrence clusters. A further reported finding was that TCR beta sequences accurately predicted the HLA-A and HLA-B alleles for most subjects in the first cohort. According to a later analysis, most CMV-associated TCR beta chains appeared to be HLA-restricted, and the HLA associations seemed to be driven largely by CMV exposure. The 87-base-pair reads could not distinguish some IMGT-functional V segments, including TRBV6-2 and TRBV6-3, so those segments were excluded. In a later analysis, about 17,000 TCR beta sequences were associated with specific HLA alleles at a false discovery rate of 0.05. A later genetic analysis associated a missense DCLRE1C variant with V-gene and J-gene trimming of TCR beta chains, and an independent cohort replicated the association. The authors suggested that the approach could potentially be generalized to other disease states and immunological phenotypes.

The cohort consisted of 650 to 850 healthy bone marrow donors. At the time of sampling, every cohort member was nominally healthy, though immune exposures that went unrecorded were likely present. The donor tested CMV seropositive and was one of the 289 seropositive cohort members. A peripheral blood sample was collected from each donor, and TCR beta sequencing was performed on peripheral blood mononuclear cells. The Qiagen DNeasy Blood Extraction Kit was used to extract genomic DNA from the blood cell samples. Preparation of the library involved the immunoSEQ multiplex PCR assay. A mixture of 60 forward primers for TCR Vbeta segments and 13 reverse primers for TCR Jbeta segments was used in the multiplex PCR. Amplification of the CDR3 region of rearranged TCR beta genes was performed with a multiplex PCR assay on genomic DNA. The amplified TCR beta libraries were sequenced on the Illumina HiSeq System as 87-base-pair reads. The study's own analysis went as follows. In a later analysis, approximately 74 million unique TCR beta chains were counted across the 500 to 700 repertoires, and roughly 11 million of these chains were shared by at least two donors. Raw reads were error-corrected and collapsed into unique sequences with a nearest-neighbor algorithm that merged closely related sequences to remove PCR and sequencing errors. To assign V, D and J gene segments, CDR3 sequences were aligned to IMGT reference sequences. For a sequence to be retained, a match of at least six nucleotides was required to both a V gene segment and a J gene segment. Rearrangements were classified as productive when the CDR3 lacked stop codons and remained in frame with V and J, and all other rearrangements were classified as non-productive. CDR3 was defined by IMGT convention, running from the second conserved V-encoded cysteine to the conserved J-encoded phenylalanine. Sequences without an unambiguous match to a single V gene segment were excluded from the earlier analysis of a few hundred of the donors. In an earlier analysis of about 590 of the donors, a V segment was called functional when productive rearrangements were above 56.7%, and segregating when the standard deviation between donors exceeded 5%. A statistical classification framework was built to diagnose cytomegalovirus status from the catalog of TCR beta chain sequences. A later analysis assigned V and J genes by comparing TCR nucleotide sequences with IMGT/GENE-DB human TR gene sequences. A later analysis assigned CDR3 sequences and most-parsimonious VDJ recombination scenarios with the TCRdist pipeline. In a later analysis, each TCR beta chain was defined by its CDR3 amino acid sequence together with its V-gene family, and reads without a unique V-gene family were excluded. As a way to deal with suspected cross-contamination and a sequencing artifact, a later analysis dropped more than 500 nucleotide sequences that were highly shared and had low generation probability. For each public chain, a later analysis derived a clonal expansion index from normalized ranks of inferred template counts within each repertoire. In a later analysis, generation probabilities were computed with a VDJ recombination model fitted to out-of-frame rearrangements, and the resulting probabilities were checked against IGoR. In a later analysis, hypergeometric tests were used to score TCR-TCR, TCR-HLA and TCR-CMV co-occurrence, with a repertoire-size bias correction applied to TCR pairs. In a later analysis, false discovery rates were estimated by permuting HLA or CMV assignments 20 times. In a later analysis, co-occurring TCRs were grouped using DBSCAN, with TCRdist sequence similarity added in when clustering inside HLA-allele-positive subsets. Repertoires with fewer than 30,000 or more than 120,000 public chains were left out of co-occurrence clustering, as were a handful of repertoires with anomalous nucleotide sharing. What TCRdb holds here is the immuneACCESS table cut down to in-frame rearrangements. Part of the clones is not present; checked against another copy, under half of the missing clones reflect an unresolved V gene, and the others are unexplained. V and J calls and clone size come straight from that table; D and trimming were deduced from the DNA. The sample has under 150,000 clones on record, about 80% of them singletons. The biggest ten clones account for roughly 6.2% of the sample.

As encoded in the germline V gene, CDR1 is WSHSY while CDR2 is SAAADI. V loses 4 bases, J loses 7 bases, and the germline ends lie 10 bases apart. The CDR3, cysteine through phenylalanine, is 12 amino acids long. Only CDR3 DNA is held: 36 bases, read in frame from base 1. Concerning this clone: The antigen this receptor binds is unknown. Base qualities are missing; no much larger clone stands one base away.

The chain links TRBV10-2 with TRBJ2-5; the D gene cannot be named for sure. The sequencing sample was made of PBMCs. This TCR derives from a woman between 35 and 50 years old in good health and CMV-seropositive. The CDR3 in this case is CASSVGPGTQYF. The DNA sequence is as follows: TGCGCCAGCAGTGTAGGTCCGGGGACCCAGTACTTC.